These 14 T cell receptor beta chains were all obtained from the same sample, sequenced in a study of T cells in localized non-small cell lung cancer. Some clones are missing from TCRdb's copy, which holds only in-frame ones; the method was immunoSEQ multiplex PCR. The top ten clones hold over 10% of a sample with 2,100 or so clones, 15% to 20% of them seen once. Material: normal lung tissue next to the tumor, obtained before any cancer treatment. The receptors were sampled from a male donor at least 60 years old with stage I non-small cell lung cancer.

Details on this clone: Distinct nucleotide sequences in the sample also encode this CDR3. The J gene is TRBJ2-1, the V gene TRBV25-1, with 9 bases fitting TRBD1. V was pared by 1 base and J by 7 bases, with 5 bases of the junction left unmatched. Germline CDR1 reads MGHDK; CDR2 reads SYGVNS. CDR3 length: 15 residues. CDR3 residues: CASSESGQGRNEQFF. The DNA of the CDR3 is TGTGCCAGCAGTGAATCGGGACAGGGAAGAAATGAGCAGTTCTTC.

In its sample, this clone was seen a few times. This chain links TRBV6-8 with TRBJ1-4, with a tentative D call TRBD1 (5 bases). Trimming left V 6 bases short and J 7 bases short, with 21 bases between. CDR1 is MNHGY and CDR2 is SAAAGT in the germline V gene. This CDR3 is 16 amino acids long. This chain's CDR3 is CASRRPGLPISEKLFF. The CDR3 nucleotides are TGTGCCAGCAGACGACCGGGACTCCCTATCAGTGAAAAACTGTTTTTT.

The chain is built from TRBV9 and TRBJ2-3; weak D call: TRBD1 (5 bases). CDR1 SGDLS and CDR2 YYNGEE come from the germline V gene. Deletions cut 1 base from V and 2 bases from J, with 14 bases between. The CDR3 contains 16 residues. The CDR3 DNA sequence: TGTGCCAGCAGCGTATCGGCGGACACTTTCACAGATACGCAGTATTTT. It codes for CASSVSADTFTDTQYF.

Sample share makes this clone medium-sized. This chain connects TRBV11-3 to TRBJ2-2; TRBD1 agrees at 11 bases. Germline CDR1 and CDR2: SGHNT and YENEEA. CDR3 length: 15 residues. Trimming at V came to 5 bases and at J to 5 bases, leaving 4 bases not matched to a gene. The CDR3 here is CASSPGTGGTGELFF. The CDR3 DNA is TGTGCCAGCAGCCCAGGGACAGGGGGGACCGGGGAGCTGTTTTTT.

This rearrangement joins TRBV6-8 to TRBJ2-1; D may be TRBD1 (6 bases). Germline values: CDR1 MNHGY, CDR2 SAAAGT. The CDR3 runs 16 residues. V dropped 0 bases and J dropped 3 bases, with 12 bases sitting between them. The CDR3 DNA is TGTGCCAGCAGTTACTCAATGGGCAGGGGCTACAATGAGCAGTTCTTC. Protein product: CASSYSMGRGYNEQFF.

This clone is labeled medium-sized. The gene calls are TRBV29-1 and TRBJ1-1; D unresolved. CDR3 length: 13 residues. V was clipped by 3 bases and J by 5 bases, with 13 bases between them. CDR1 and CDR2 from the germline V gene are SQVTM and ANQGSEA. The CDR3 nucleotides read TGCAGCGTTGACACAACCGAAGGGACTGAAGCTTTCTTT. It encodes CSVDTTEGTEAFF.

The chain carries TRBV12-5 and TRBJ2-1; no clear D. The CDR3 spans 11 residues. Trimming removed 6 bases from V and 7 bases from J, with 7 bases in between. The germline gives CDR1 LGHNT, CDR2 FRNRAP. This CDR3 reads CASGHRNEQFF. For the CDR3, the DNA is TGTGCTAGTGGCCACAGAAATGAGCAGTTCTTC. The full variable domain, rest sourced from reference TRBV12-5 and TRBJ2-1, is DARVTQTPRHKVTEMGQEVTMRCQPILGHNTVFWYRQTMMQGLELLAYFRNRAPLDDSGMPKDRFSAEMPDATLATLKIQPSEPRDSAVYFCASGHRNEQFFGPGTRLTVL.

This clone was seen a few times. This rearrangement joins TRBV19 to TRBJ1-6, with a weak D call TRBD1 (6 bases). V was shortened by 7 bases and J by 8 bases, with 12 bases between the two germline ends. CDR3 length equals 13 residues. Germline V gene sequence: CDR1 LNHDA, CDR2 SQIVND (reference sequence). The CDR3 DNA reads TGTGCCAGTAAGCGACAGGTAGATTCACCCCTCCACTTT. This sequence encodes CASKRQVDSPLHF.

This clone was counted only a few times. V usage is TRBV6-8 and J usage is TRBJ2-7, with D possibly TRBD1 on 6 matching bases. V shed 5 bases and J shed 3 bases, with 17 bases lying between them. Per the germline V gene, CDR1 is MNHGY and CDR2 is SAAAGT. The CDR3 is made up of 15 amino acids. The CDR3 DNA is TGTGCCAGCAGTAAAGGAAGGGACACCTTCTACGAGCAGTACTTC. Its protein product is CASSKGRDTFYEQYF.

V gene TRBV19 combines with J gene TRBJ2-7, with TRBD1 identical over 7 bases. CDR3 length equals 14 residues. Germline V gene data show CDR1 as LNHDA and CDR2 as SQIVND (reference sequence). Trimming cost V 8 bases and J 0 bases; bases outside gene matches: 7. The CDR3 region has the DNA TGTGCCAGTGCAAGGGGGCAAAGCTCCTACGAGCAGTACTTC. Amino acid sequence: CASARGQSSYEQYF.

The V and J genes are TRBV6-8 and TRBJ1-4; D remains ambiguous. The V end lost 5 bases, the J end lost 5 bases, and 15 bases lay between the germline ends. CDR1 is MNHGY, CDR2 SAAAGT, per germline. CDR3 length: 15 amino acids. As DNA, the CDR3 is TGTGCCAGCAGTCTACAGTTAGTGAGGAATGAAAAACTGTTTTTT. Translation: CASSLQLVRNEKLFF.

This clone has more than one count but fewer than ten. This rearrangement joins TRBV5-1 to TRBJ2-5, with 8 nucleotides matching TRBD2. Unmatched junction bases numbered 4, after V lost 0 bases and J lost 3 bases. This CDR3 is 15 amino acids long. CDR1 SGHRS and CDR2 YFSETQ come from the germline V gene. The CDR3 is CASSLGRREEETQYF. The CDR3 DNA reads as TGCGCCAGCAGCTTGGGACGGCGGGAGGAAGAGACCCAGTACTTC.

V is TRBV12-5 and J is TRBJ2-1; maybe TRBD2 (6 bases). There are 14 residues in the CDR3. Germline lookup yields CDR1 LGHNT and CDR2 FRNRAP. V was shortened by 0 bases and J by 9 bases, with 12 bases between the two germline ends. The CDR3 is CASGLVTSSGEQFF. The CDR3 region has the DNA TGTGCTAGTGGTTTGGTAACTAGCTCGGGTGAGCAGTTCTTC.

This rearrangement joins TRBV29-1 to TRBJ2-2, with 7 bases lining up with TRBD2. The CDR3 runs to 14 residues. V was pared by 6 bases and J by 2 bases, with 6 bases of the junction left unmatched. Germline V gene lookup returns CDR1 SQVTM and CDR2 ANQGSEA. This CDR3 reads CSVGGLTNTGELFF. CDR3 sequence (DNA): TGCAGCGTCGGGGGACTAACTAACACCGGGGAGCTGTTTTTT.